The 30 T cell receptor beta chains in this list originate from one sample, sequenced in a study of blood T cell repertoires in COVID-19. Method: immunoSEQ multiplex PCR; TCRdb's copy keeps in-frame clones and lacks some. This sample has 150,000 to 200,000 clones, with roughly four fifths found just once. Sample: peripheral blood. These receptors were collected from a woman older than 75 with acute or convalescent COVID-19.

The CDR3 sequence: CAWTGGASDTLMYGYTF. The CDR3 coding sequence is TGTGCCTGGACAGGCGGGGCATCGGATACTTTAATGTATGGCTACACCTTC. This chain joins TRBV30 and TRBJ1-2; D is possibly TRBD1 (5 bases). The CDR3 is 17 amino acids. Trimming left V 4 bases short and J 5 bases short, with 26 bases between. Germline CDR1 GTSNPN, CDR2 SVGIG (reference sequence).

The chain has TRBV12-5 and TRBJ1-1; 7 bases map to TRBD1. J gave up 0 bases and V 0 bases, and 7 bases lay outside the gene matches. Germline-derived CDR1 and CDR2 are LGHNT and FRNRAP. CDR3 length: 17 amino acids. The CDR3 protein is CASGLVLTGMMNTEAFF. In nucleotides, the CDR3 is TGTGCTAGTGGTTTGGTACTGACAGGGATGATGAACACTGAAGCTTTCTTT. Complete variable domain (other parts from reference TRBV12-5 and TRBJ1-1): DARVTQTPRHKVTEMGQEVTMRCQPILGHNTVFWYRQTMMQGLELLAYFRNRAPLDDSGMPKDRFSAEMPDATLATLKIQPSEPRDSAVYFCASGLVLTGMMNTEAFFGQGTRLTVV.

The CDR3 is CASTSGENQPQHF. CDR3 nucleotides: TGTGCCAGCACCTCGGGAGAGAATCAGCCCCAGCATTTT. The chain has TRBV2 and TRBJ1-5; D not resolved. This CDR3 comprises 13 residues. The V end was cut by 7 bases, the J end by 4 bases, with 11 bases between. Germline V CDR1 and CDR2: SNHLY, FYNNEI.

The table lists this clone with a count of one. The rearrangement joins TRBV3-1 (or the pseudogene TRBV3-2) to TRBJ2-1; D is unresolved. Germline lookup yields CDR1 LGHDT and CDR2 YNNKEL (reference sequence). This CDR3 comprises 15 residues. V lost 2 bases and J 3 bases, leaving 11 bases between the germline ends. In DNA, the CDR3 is TGTGCCAGCAGCCAATTGGGCCTCATCTACAATGAGCAGTTCTTC. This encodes CASSQLGLIYNEQFF.

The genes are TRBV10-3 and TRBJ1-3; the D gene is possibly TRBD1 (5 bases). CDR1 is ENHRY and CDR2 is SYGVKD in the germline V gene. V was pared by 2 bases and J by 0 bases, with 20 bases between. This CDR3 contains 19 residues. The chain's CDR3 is CAISEIPTPTGDSGNTIYF. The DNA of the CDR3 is TGTGCCATCAGTGAGATCCCAACCCCAACAGGAGACTCTGGAAACACCATATATTTT.

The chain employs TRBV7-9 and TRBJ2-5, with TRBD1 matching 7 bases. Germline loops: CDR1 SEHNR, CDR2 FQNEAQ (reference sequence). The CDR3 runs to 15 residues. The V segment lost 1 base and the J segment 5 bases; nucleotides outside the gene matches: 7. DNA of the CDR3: TGTGCCAGCAGCTTAGTAACAGGGGCTGTGGAGACCCAGTACTTC. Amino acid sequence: CASSLVTGAVETQYF.

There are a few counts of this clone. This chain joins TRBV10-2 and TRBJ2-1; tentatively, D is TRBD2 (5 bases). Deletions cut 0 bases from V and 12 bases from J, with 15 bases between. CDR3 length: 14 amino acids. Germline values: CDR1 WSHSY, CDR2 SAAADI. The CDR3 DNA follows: TGCGCCAGCAGTGAGTCGGAGGCCCCCGGTGGGCAGTTCTTC. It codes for CASSESEAPGGQFF.

DNA of the CDR3: TGCAGCGTTGGTGGGACAGGGGGGGTCTTGGACACTGAAGCTTTCTTT. This encodes CSVGGTGGVLDTEAFF. J is TRBJ1-1 and V is TRBV29-1; 11 bases align to TRBD1. This CDR3 region has 16 residues. Germline assignment: CDR1 SQVTM and CDR2 ANQGSEA. V shed 4 bases, J shed 3 bases, and the junction held 10 bases outside the gene matches.

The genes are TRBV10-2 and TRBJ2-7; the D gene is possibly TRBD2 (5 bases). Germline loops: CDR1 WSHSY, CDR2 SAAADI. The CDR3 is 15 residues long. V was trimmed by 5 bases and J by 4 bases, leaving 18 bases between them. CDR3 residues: CASSPAVAAQYEQYF. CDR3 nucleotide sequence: TGCGCCAGCAGTCCAGCGGTCGCCGCCCAATACGAGCAGTACTTC.

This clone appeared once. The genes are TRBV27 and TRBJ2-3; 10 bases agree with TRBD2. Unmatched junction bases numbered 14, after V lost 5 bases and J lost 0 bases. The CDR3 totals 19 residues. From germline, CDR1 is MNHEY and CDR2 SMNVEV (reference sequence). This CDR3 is CASSLKGRGLAVSTDTQYF. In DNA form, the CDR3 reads TGTGCCAGCAGTCTCAAGGGGCGAGGACTAGCGGTTAGCACAGATACGCAGTATTTT.

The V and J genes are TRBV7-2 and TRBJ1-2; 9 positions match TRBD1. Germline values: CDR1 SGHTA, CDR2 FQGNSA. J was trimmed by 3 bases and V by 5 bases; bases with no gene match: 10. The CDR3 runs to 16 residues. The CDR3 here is CASSPGTGIDDYGYTF. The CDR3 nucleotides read TGTGCCAGCAGCCCAGGGACAGGGATCGACGACTATGGCTACACCTTC.

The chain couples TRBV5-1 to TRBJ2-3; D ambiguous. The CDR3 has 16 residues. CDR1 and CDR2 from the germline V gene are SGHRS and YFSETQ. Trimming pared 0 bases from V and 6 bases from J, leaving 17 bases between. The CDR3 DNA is TGCGCCAGCAGCTTGGGCGTCTCTAATCCTGAGGATACGCAGTATTTT. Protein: CASSLGVSNPEDTQYF.

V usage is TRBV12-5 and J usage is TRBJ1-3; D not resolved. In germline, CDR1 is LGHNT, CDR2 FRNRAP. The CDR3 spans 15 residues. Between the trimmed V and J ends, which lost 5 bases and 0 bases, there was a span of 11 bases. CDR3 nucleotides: TGTGCTAGTGGTCATATAGCGAGCTCTGGAAACACCATATATTTT. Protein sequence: CASGHIASSGNTIYF.

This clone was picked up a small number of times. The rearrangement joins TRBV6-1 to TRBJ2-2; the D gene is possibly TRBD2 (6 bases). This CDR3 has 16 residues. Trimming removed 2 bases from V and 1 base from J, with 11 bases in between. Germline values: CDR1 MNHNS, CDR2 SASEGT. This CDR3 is CASSEQIGRNTGELFF. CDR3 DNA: TGTGCCAGCAGTGAACAAATCGGGAGGAACACCGGGGAGCTGTTTTTT.

The CDR3 bases are TGTGCCAGCAGCGCTCGGGGGACTGAAGCTTTCTTT. It encodes CASSARGTEAFF. This rearrangement joins TRBV7-9 to TRBJ1-1; TRBD1 is a possible D gene (5 bases). Germline values: CDR1 SEHNR, CDR2 FQNEAQ (reference sequence). The CDR3 has 12 residues. V shed 5 bases and J shed 5 bases, with 9 bases lying between them.

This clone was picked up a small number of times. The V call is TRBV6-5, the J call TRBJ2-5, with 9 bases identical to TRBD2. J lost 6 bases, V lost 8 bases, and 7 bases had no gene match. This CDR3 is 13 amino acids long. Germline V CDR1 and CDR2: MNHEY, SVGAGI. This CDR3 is CASLAGDSKTQYF. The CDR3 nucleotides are TGTGCCAGCTTAGCGGGAGATTCGAAGACCCAGTACTTC.

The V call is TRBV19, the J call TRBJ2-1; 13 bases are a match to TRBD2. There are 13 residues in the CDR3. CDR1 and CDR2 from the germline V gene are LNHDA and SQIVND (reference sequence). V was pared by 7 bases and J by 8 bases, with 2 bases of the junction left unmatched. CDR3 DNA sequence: TGTGCCAGTAAAACTAGCGGGAGGGATGAGCAGTTCTTC. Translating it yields CASKTSGRDEQFF.

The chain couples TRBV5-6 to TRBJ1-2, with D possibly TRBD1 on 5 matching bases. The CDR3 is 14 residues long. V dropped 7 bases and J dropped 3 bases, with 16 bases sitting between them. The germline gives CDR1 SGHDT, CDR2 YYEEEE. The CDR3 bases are TGTGCCAGCGCGGAAAGGGGCCGGTACTATGGCTACACCTTC. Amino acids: CASAERGRYYGYTF.

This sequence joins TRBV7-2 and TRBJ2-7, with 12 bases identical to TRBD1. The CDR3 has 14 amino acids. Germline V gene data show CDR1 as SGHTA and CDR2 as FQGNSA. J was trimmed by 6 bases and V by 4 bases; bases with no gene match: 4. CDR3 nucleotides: TGTGCCAGCAGCTCCGGGACAGGGGGCCGCGAGCAGTACTTC. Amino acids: CASSSGTGGREQYF.

For the CDR3, the DNA is TGCGCCAGCAGCTTAGGGGCCACGATGAACACTGAAGCTTTCTTT. Amino acids: CASSLGATMNTEAFF. The rearrangement uses TRBV5-1 and TRBJ1-1; D is possibly TRBD1 (5 bases). Trimming stripped 2 bases from V and 0 bases from J, with 11 bases between. The CDR3 consists of 15 residues. Germline V gene lookup returns CDR1 SGHRS and CDR2 YFSETQ.

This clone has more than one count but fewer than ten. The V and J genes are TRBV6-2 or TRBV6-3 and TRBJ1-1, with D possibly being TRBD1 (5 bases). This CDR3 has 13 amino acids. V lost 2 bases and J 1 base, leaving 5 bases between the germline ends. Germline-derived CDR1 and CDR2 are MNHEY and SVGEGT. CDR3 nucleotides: TGTGCCAGCAGTTACAGGGGGAACACTGAAGCTTTCTTT. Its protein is CASSYRGNTEAFF.

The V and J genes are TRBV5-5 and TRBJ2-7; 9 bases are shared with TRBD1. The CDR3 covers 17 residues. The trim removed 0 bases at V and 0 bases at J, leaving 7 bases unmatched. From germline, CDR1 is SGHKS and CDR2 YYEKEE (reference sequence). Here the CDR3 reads CASSLVPGQGSSYEQYF. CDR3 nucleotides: TGTGCCAGCAGCTTGGTCCCGGGACAGGGAAGCTCCTACGAGCAGTACTTC.

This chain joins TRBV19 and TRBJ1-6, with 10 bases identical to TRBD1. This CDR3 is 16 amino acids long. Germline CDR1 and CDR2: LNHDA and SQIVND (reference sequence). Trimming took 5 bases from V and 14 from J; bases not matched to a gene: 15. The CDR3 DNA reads TGTGCCAGTAGTGCCGCCGGGACAGGGGCAAGAAGGACCCTCCACTTT. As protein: CASSAAGTGARRTLHF.

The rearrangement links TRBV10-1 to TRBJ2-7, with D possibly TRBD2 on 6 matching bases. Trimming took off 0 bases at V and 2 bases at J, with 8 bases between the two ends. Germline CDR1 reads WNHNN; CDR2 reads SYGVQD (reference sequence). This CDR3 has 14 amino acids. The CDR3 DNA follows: TGCGCCAGCAGTGAGTCGCGGGGAACCTACGAGCAGTACTTC. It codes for CASSESRGTYEQYF.

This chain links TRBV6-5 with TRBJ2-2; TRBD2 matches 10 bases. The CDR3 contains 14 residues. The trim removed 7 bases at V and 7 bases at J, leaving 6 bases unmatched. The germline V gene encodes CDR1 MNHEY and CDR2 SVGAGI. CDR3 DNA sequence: TGTGCCAGCAACCTAGCGGGAGCGGGCGGGGAGCTGTTTTTT. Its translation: CASNLAGAGGELFF.

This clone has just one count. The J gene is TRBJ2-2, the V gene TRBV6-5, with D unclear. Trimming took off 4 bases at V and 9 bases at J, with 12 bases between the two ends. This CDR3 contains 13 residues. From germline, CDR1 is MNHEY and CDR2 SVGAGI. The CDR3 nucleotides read TGTGCCAGCAGTTTCCGTCCCCTCCGGGAGCTGTTTTTT. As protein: CASSFRPLRELFF.

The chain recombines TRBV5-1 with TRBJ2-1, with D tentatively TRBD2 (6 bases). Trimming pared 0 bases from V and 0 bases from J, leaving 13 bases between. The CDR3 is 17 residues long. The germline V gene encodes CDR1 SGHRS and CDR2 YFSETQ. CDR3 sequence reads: CASSLGLDFSSYNEQFF. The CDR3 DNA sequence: TGCGCCAGCAGCTTGGGACTAGACTTCAGCTCCTACAATGAGCAGTTCTTC.

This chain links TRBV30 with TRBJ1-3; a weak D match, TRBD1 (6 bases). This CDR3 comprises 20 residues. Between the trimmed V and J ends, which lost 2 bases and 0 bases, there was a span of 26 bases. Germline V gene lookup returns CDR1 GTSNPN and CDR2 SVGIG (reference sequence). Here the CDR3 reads CAWSPRGVGGAGGSGNTIYF. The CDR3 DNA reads TGTGCCTGGAGTCCCCGTGGCGTAGGGGGGGCCGGGGGCTCTGGAAACACCATATATTTT.

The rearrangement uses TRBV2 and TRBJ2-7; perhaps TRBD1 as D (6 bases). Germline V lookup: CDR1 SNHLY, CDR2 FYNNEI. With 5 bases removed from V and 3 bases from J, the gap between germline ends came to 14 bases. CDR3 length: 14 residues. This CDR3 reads CASSSGTFLYEQYF. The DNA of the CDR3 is TGTGCCAGCAGTTCCGGGACATTTCTCTACGAGCAGTACTTC.

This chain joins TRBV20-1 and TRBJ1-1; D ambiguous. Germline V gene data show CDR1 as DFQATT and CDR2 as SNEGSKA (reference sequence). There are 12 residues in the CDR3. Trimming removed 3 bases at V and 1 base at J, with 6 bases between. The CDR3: CSASSRNTEAFF. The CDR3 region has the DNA TGCAGTGCTAGTTCCAGGAACACTGAAGCTTTCTTT.